A single sample gave rise to the 18 T cell receptor beta chains below, sequenced in a study of cytomegalovirus exposure and HLA in healthy donors. In the PCR, 60 Vbeta and 13 Jbeta primers were used. Using immunoSEQ multiplex PCR, the repertoire was profiled, and TCRdb retains in-frame clones only, with some absent. Altogether about 140,000 clones are present, around 73% being singletons, with the ten largest covering around 1.2%. Material for sequencing was PBMCs. Receptors originate from a middle-aged woman in good health and CMV-seronegative.

This clone was observed a handful of times. V is TRBV10-2 and J is TRBJ2-3; TRBD2 matches 7 bases. The junction had 0 bases not matched to a gene; V was cut back by 6 bases and J by 3 bases. The CDR3 totals 12 residues. Germline assignment: CDR1 WSHSY and CDR2 SAAADI. The CDR3 DNA reads TGCGCCAGCAGGGGGGGGACAGATACGCAGTATTTT. Encoded protein: CASRGGTDTQYF.

The chain has TRBV18 and TRBJ2-4, with 9 bases aligning to TRBD1. V was pared by 0 bases and J by 7 bases, with 7 bases of the junction left unmatched. CDR3 length equals 16 residues. Germline assignment: CDR1 KGHSH and CDR2 LQKENI. The CDR3 spells CASSPPGQGVSNIQYF. The CDR3 nucleotides read TGTGCCAGCTCACCACCGGGACAGGGCGTTTCGAACATTCAGTACTTC.

This chain uses TRBV2 with TRBJ2-3; D not certain. Germline CDR1 SNHLY, CDR2 FYNNEI. V dropped 4 bases and J dropped 5 bases, with 19 bases sitting between them. The CDR3 runs 16 residues. This chain's CDR3 is CASSVGEPLLRDTQYF. The CDR3 DNA reads as TGTGCCAGCAGTGTCGGAGAACCTCTACTCCGAGATACGCAGTATTTT.

The rearrangement links TRBV19 to TRBJ2-7; the D gene is possibly TRBD1 (5 bases). The CDR3 spans 13 residues. V was pared by 6 bases and J by 4 bases, with 13 bases between. CDR1 is LNHDA and CDR2 is SQIVND in the germline V gene (reference sequence). Here the CDR3 reads CASSHSQGYEQYF. The CDR3 DNA reads as TGTGCCAGTAGCCACTCCCAGGGATACGAGCAGTACTTC.

On this clone: The junction and the germline gene differ at one end; a read error may be behind it. J is TRBJ1-1 and V is TRBV7-9, with a tentative D call TRBD1 (6 bases). CDR1 and CDR2 (germline): SEHNR, FQNEAQ (reference sequence). This CDR3 is 12 amino acids long. The CDR3 spells CSSSPTGTEAFF. CDR3 sequence (DNA): TGTTCCAGCAGCCCAACAGGGACTGAAGCTTTCTTT. The variable domain in full, with the rest retrieved from reference TRBV7-9 and TRBJ1-1, is DTGVSQNPRHKITKRGQNVTFRCDPISEHNRLYWYRQTLGQGPEFLTYFQNEAQLEKSRLLSDRFSAERPKGSFSTLEIQRTEQGDSAMYLCSSSPTGTEAFFGQGTRLTVV.

The V and J genes are TRBV29-1 and TRBJ2-3, with 10 bases identical to TRBD2. Germline-derived CDR1 and CDR2 are SQVTM and ANQGSEA. The CDR3 runs 15 residues. V was pared by 2 bases and J by 5 bases, with 7 bases of the junction left unmatched. The DNA for the CDR3 is TGCAGCGTTGAACCGCCTAGCGGGGGAGAAGATACGCAGTATTTT. It codes for CSVEPPSGGEDTQYF.

This chain uses TRBV4-1 with TRBJ2-3; the match to TRBD2 covers 7 bases. The CDR3 length is 17 residues. With V trimmed by 4 bases and J by 0 bases, 10 bases remained unmatched. CDR1 and CDR2 from the germline V gene are MGHRA and YSYEKL. CDR3 DNA sequence: TGCGCCAGCAGCCCCCGGGGGGAGGGGTCTAGCACAGATACGCAGTATTTT. This sequence encodes CASSPRGEGSSTDTQYF.

The chain has TRBV7-6 and TRBJ1-4; 7 nucleotides agree with TRBD1. The CDR3 is made up of 17 amino acids. V was pared by 2 bases and J by 7 bases, with 13 bases of the junction left unmatched. Germline-derived CDR1 and CDR2 are SGHVS and FNYEAQ. The CDR3 DNA is TGTGCCAGCAGCTTATATGAGACAGGGCACCCAATTGAAAAACTGTTTTTT. It encodes CASSLYETGHPIEKLFF.

The chain combines TRBV6-5 with TRBJ1-2; maybe TRBD1 (5 bases). From germline, CDR1 is MNHEY and CDR2 SVGAGI. V lost 7 bases and J 4 bases, leaving 13 bases between the germline ends. The length of the CDR3 is 13 residues. This CDR3 is CASTTPGGYGYTF. The CDR3 region has the DNA TGTGCCAGCACCACTCCGGGGGGCTATGGCTACACCTTC.

The rearrangement links TRBV15 to TRBJ1-1, with D tentatively TRBD1 (5 bases). Germline V gene data show CDR1 as LNHNV and CDR2 as YYDKDF (reference sequence). CDR3 length equals 15 residues. V lost 3 bases and J lost 1, with 12 bases in between. In DNA form, the CDR3 reads TGTGCCACCAGCAGCCCAGTTACAGGGAACACTGAAGCTTTCTTT. This translates into CATSSPVTGNTEAFF.

The chain joins TRBV12-5 to TRBJ1-1; D unresolved. CDR3 length: 13 residues. The V end lost 7 bases, the J end lost 1 base, and 10 bases lay between the germline ends. CDR1 and CDR2 from the germline V gene are LGHNT and FRNRAP. CDR3 in DNA: TGTGCTAGTGCCATTAGACAGAACACTGAAGCTTTCTTT. Amino acids: CASAIRQNTEAFF.

The rearrangement links TRBV7-2 to TRBJ1-2; 9 bases are shared with TRBD1. Germline V gives CDR1 SGHTA, CDR2 FQGNSA. The V segment lost 5 bases and the J segment 8 bases; nucleotides outside the gene matches: 6. This CDR3 has 13 residues. CDR3 in DNA: TGTGCCAGCAGCCCCGGGACAGGGAACGGCTACACCTTC. It encodes CASSPGTGNGYTF.

The chain is built from TRBV18 and TRBJ2-5; maybe TRBD2 (5 bases). CDR3 size: 13 residues. V was cut by 2 bases and J by 4 bases, with 8 bases left in between. The germline CDR1 and CDR2 sequences are KGHSH and LQKENI. The CDR3 sequence: CASSPSSGETQYF. The CDR3 region has the DNA TGTGCCAGCTCACCAAGCAGCGGAGAGACCCAGTACTTC.

The sample holds a few counts of this clone. The gene calls are TRBV2 and TRBJ1-1; D not resolved. The V end lost 8 bases, the J end lost 1 base, and 11 bases lay between the germline ends. Looked up from germline, CDR1 is SNHLY and CDR2 is FYNNEI. The CDR3 consists of 13 residues. The CDR3 reads CASGVGGNTEAFF. The CDR3 DNA sequence: TGTGCCAGCGGCGTGGGAGGGAACACTGAAGCTTTCTTT.

The rearrangement joins TRBV4-1 to TRBJ2-7, with 9 bases aligning to TRBD1. The V and J ends lost 1 base and 3 bases, in that order; junction bases with no gene match: 13. The germline CDR1 and CDR2 sequences are MGHRA and YSYEKL. The CDR3 totals 18 residues. CDR3 in amino acids: CASSQVDFVGQGGYEQYF. The CDR3 region has the DNA TGCGCCAGCAGCCAAGTAGATTTCGTGGGACAGGGTGGCTACGAGCAGTACTTC.

This rearrangement joins TRBV11-2 to TRBJ1-2, with D possibly matching TRBD1 (6 bases). Trimming left V 5 bases short and J 0 bases short, with 13 bases between. CDR1 is SGHAT and CDR2 is FQNNGV in the germline V gene. This CDR3 has 15 residues. CDR3: CASSNLQGTNYGYTF. CDR3 in DNA: TGTGCCAGCAGCAACCTACAGGGTACTAACTATGGCTACACCTTC.

The chain is built from TRBV7-2 and TRBJ2-1, with 9 positions matching TRBD1. The junction had 2 bases not matched to a gene; V was cut back by 3 bases and J by 2 bases. The CDR3 sequence is 15 residues long. Germline assignment: CDR1 SGHTA and CDR2 FQGNSA. CDR3 sequence reads: CASSFRQGAYNEQFF. The CDR3 nucleotides are TGTGCCAGCAGCTTCAGACAGGGGGCCTACAATGAGCAGTTCTTC. Supplemented by reference TRBV7-2 and TRBJ2-1, the full variable domain reads GAGVSQSPSNKVTEKGKDVELRCDPISGHTALYWYRQSLGQGLEFLIYFQGNSAPDKSGLPSDRFSAERTGGSVSTLTIQRTQQEDSAVYLCASSFRQGAYNEQFFGPGTRLTVL.

V usage is TRBV9 and J usage is TRBJ2-1, with TRBD1 as a possible D gene (6 bases). This CDR3 is 12 amino acids long. The V end was cut by 4 bases, the J end by 8 bases, with 10 bases between. Per germline, CDR1 SGDLS and CDR2 YYNGEE. The CDR3 spells CASSREGDEQFF. For the CDR3, the DNA is TGTGCCAGCAGCAGAGAGGGGGATGAGCAGTTCTTC.